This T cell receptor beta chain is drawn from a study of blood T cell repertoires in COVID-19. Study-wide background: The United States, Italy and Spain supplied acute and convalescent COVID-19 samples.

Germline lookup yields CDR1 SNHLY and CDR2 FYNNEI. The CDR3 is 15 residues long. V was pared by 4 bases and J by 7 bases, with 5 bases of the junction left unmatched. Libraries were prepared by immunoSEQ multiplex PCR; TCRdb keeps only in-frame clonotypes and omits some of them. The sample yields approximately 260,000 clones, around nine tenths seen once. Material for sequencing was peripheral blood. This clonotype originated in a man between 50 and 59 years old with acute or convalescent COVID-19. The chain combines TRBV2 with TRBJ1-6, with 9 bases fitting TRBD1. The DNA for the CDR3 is TGTGCCAGCAGTGGGGACACAGGGGGCAATTCACCCCTCCACTTT. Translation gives CASSGDTGGNSPLHF.